Following are 20 T cell receptor beta chains from one sample sequenced in a study of T cells in localized non-small cell lung cancer. Only in-frame clones appear in the TCRdb table, and some are missing; sequencing was by immunoSEQ multiplex PCR. The table records about 25,000 clones, around 88% of them present only once. The sample here was peripheral blood, taken before any cancer treatment. Source of these receptors: a female donor older than 55 with stage I lung adenocarcinoma.

The genes are TRBV5-1 and TRBJ2-2; 13 bases match TRBD2. V shed 2 bases, J shed 6 bases, and the junction held 4 bases outside the gene matches. CDR3 size: 16 residues. Looked up from germline, CDR1 is SGHRS and CDR2 is YFSETQ. Written as DNA, the CDR3 is TGCGCCAGCAGCTTTACTAGCGGGAGGGCCCCCGGGGAGCTGTTTTTT. It translates to CASSFTSGRAPGELFF.

The chain couples TRBV7-8 to TRBJ2-7; 10 bases match TRBD1. The germline V gene encodes CDR1 SGHVS and CDR2 FQNEAQ. This CDR3 has 16 residues. V lost 0 bases to trimming and J lost 5 bases; unmatched junction nucleotides: 7. This CDR3 is CASSLARTGGTDEQYF. As DNA, the CDR3 is TGTGCCAGCAGCTTAGCTCGGACAGGGGGAACCGACGAGCAGTACTTC.

This clone has only a few counts. This chain uses TRBV18 with TRBJ1-1, with D possibly being TRBD1 (6 bases). The CDR3 runs 12 residues. Germline V gives CDR1 KGHSH, CDR2 LQKENI. The V end was cut by 2 bases, the J end by 6 bases, with 7 bases between. CDR3 coding DNA: TGTGCCAGCTCACCAGGACAGCCTGAAGCTTTCTTT. Protein product: CASSPGQPEAFF. The full variable domain, in which reference TRBV18 and TRBJ1-1 provide the parts outside the CDR3, is NAGVMQNPRHLVRRRGQEARLRCSPMKGHSHVYWYRQLPEEGLKFMVYLQKENIIDESGMPKERFSAEFPKEGPSILRIQQVVRGDSAAYFCASSPGQPEAFFGQGTRLTVV.

V usage is TRBV6-5 and J usage is TRBJ2-1; D is perhaps TRBD1 (5 bases). Germline lookup yields CDR1 MNHEY and CDR2 SVGAGI. V lost 7 bases to trimming and J lost 6 bases, with 19 bases between them. This CDR3 region has 15 residues. The DNA of the CDR3 is TGTGCCAGCAAAATGGACAAGGGCAATGGCAATGAGCAGTTCTTC. Its translation is CASKMDKGNGNEQFF.

This clone appeared a few times. V and J are TRBV10-1 and TRBJ1-1; 8 bases match TRBD1. The V segment lost 2 bases and the J segment 6 bases; nucleotides outside the gene matches: 5. Germline-derived CDR1 and CDR2 are WNHNN and SYGVQD (reference sequence). The CDR3 is 14 residues long. CDR3 in DNA: TGCGCCAGCAGTGAGCAAGTGGGACAGGCTGAAGCTTTCTTT. Its translation is CASSEQVGQAEAFF.

V gene TRBV7-2 combines with J gene TRBJ2-7; 10 bases align to TRBD2. The J segment lost 3 bases and the V segment lost 5 bases, leaving 4 bases of the junction unmatched. The CDR3 length is 14 residues. The germline CDR1 and CDR2 sequences are SGHTA and FQGNSA. This CDR3 reads CASSRTSGFYEQYF. The CDR3 DNA is TGTGCCAGCAGCCGGACTAGCGGATTCTACGAGCAGTACTTC.

The J gene is TRBJ1-2, the V gene TRBV19; 7 bases are a match to TRBD1. Germline V gene data show CDR1 as LNHDA and CDR2 as SQIVND (reference sequence). The CDR3 totals 12 residues. J lost 3 bases, V lost 6 bases, and 1 base had no gene match. This CDR3 is CASRQGDYGYTF. CDR3 DNA: TGTGCCAGTAGGCAGGGGGACTATGGCTACACCTTC. The variable domain in full, completed from reference TRBV19 and TRBJ1-2, reads DGGITQSPKYLFRKEGQNVTLSCEQNLNHDAMYWYRQDPGQGLRLIYYSQIVNDFQKGDIAEGYSVSREKKESFPLTVTSAQKNPTAFYLCASRQGDYGYTFGSGTRLTVV.

Relative to its sample, this clone is large. The genes are TRBV11-3 and TRBJ2-3; 7 nucleotides align to TRBD2. The CDR3 runs to 15 residues. Germline trimming cut 6 bases from V and 3 bases from J; bases unmatched to any gene: 9. In germline, CDR1 is SGHNT, CDR2 YENEEA. The CDR3 protein is CASRVGRSGTDTQYF. In DNA, the CDR3 is TGTGCCAGCAGAGTGGGACGTAGCGGGACAGATACGCAGTATTTT.

The J gene is TRBJ1-3, the V gene TRBV29-1; D gene unclear. The V gene lost 0 bases and the J gene lost 0 bases, with 12 bases spanning the gap. Germline V gene data show CDR1 as SQVTM and CDR2 as ANQGSEA. CDR3 length: 16 residues. CDR3 amino acids: CSVEDYSSHSGNTIYF. The CDR3 bases are TGCAGCGTTGAAGATTATAGTTCCCACTCTGGAAACACCATATATTTT.

This chain uses TRBV5-5 with TRBJ1-2; a possible D gene is TRBD1 (6 bases). The germline V and J ends were trimmed by 1 base and 4 bases, with 14 bases remaining between them. The germline gives CDR1 SGHKS, CDR2 YYEKEE (reference sequence). This CDR3 region has 15 residues. DNA of the CDR3: TGTGCCAGCAGCTTGCTTACACAGGGTGTCTATGGCTACACCTTC. Its translation is CASSLLTQGVYGYTF.

The V and J genes are TRBV21-1 and TRBJ1-6; the table calls TRBD1, which could not be checked here. TRBV21-1 is noted as a pseudogene. This CDR3 comprises 14 residues. The CDR3 DNA reads TGTGCCAGCAACCCGGACAGCTGGGATTCACCCCTCCACTTT. This gives the protein CASNPDSWDSPLHF.

The V gene is TRBV18, the J gene TRBJ2-7; D is ambiguous. V lost 4 bases and J lost 3, with 7 bases in between. Germline assignment: CDR1 KGHSH and CDR2 LQKENI. This CDR3 comprises 12 residues. Here the CDR3 reads CASSREGYEQYF. CDR3 in DNA: TGTGCCAGCTCACGCGAAGGCTACGAGCAGTACTTC.

As DNA, the CDR3 is TGTGCCAGCAGGCTACCCGTTGGCGGGGGCAACTATGGCTACACCTTC. It specifies CASRLPVGGGNYGYTF. The rearrangement links TRBV28 to TRBJ1-2; maybe TRBD1 (6 bases). CDR3 length equals 16 residues. With 6 bases removed from V and 2 bases from J, the gap between germline ends came to 19 bases. In germline, CDR1 is MDHEN, CDR2 SYDVKM.

V usage is TRBV7-9 and J usage is TRBJ2-5; D unclear. Germline V gene lookup returns CDR1 SEHNR and CDR2 FQNEAQ (reference sequence). V gave up 7 bases and J gave up 6 bases, with 15 bases separating them. This CDR3 is built from 13 residues. The CDR3 region has the DNA TGTGCCAGCACCTCTGGGGTGGGAAAGACCCAGTACTTC. This translates into CASTSGVGKTQYF.

This rearrangement joins TRBV4-1 to TRBJ2-7; D possibly matches TRBD1 or TRBD2 (5 bases each). Germline CDR1 reads MGHRA; CDR2 reads YSYEKL. The CDR3 sequence is 16 residues long. The V and J ends lost 1 base and 2 bases respectively, with 15 bases between them. CDR3 in DNA: TGCGCCAGCAGCCAAGTAGGAAAAGGGACGGCCTACGAGCAGTACTTC. Protein: CASSQVGKGTAYEQYF.

This chain joins TRBV7-6 and TRBJ2-7; 8 bases fit TRBD2. The V gene end was trimmed by 5 bases and the J gene end by 0 bases; junction bases not matched to a gene: 9. The CDR3 length is 16 residues. In germline, CDR1 is SGHVS, CDR2 FNYEAQ. CDR3 loop: CASSLGSGGGSYEQYF. The CDR3 DNA reads TGTGCCAGCAGCCTTGGGAGCGGGGGAGGCTCCTACGAGCAGTACTTC.

The chain carries TRBV9 and TRBJ1-1; D ambiguous. Germline-derived CDR1 and CDR2 are SGDLS and YYNGEE. Trimming took off 0 bases at V and 5 bases at J, with 17 bases between the two ends. This CDR3 has 16 amino acids. CDR3: CASSVGPAWGGTEAFF. For the CDR3, the DNA is TGTGCCAGCAGCGTAGGTCCTGCTTGGGGAGGGACTGAAGCTTTCTTT.

The genes are TRBV5-1 and TRBJ1-4; D is unresolved. CDR3 length equals 16 residues. Germline V gives CDR1 SGHRS, CDR2 YFSETQ. V lost 3 bases and J 7 bases, leaving 19 bases between the germline ends. This CDR3 reads CASSSRDSPLGEKLFF. CDR3 DNA: TGCGCCAGCAGCTCGCGCGACTCGCCGCTGGGTGAAAAACTGTTTTTT. Full variable domain (remainder filled in from reference TRBV5-1 and TRBJ1-4): KAGVTQTPRYLIKTRGQQVTLSCSPISGHRSVSWYQQTPGQGLQFLFEYFSETQRNKGNFPGRFSGRQFSNSRSEMNVSTLELGDSALYLCASSSRDSPLGEKLFFGSGTQLSVL.

The chain has TRBV7-3 and TRBJ1-3; D possibly corresponds to TRBD1 (6 bases). The CDR3 runs to 14 residues. The V and J ends lost 5 bases and 1 base respectively, with 9 bases between them. The germline CDR1 and CDR2 sequences are SGHTA and FQGTGA. CDR3: CASSLGTSGNTIYF. The CDR3 nucleotides read TGTGCCAGCAGCCTAGGGACATCTGGAAACACCATATATTTT.

The chain employs TRBV30 and TRBJ1-6; no definite D call. Germline values: CDR1 GTSNPN, CDR2 SVGIG (reference sequence). Trimming pared 7 bases from V and 7 bases from J, leaving 14 bases between. The CDR3 covers 13 residues. In DNA form, the CDR3 reads TGTGCCTTTAAACCGGGAAGGAATTCACCCCTCCACTTT. This codes for CAFKPGRNSPLHF.